The present T cell receptor beta chain was sequenced within a study of cytomegalovirus exposure and HLA in healthy donors. The PCR had 60 Vbeta and 13 Jbeta primers. Data came from immunoSEQ multiplex PCR; TCRdb stores just in-frame clones and leaves some out. Altogether about 89,000 clones are present, approximately 70% being singletons, with the ten largest covering around 2.3%. From germline, CDR1 is KGHSY and CDR2 FQNENV. This CDR3 is built from 14 residues. Trimming at V came to 4 bases and at J to 10 bases, leaving 8 bases not matched to a gene. V usage is TRBV16 and J usage is TRBJ2-1, with 9 bases identical to TRBD2. The specimen was PBMCs. The clonotype originates from a man aged 25-45 years in good health and CMV-seronegative. The CDR3 DNA reads TGTGCCAGCAGCCGGGTAGCGGGAGAGTGGGAGCAGTTCTTC. It yields the protein CASSRVAGEWEQFF.